Below, 23 T cell receptor beta chains from the same sample are listed, as sequenced in a study of CD8 T cells in Susac syndrome. A quantity of roughly 0.5 to 1 ug RNA underwent reverse transcription using random hexamers. TCRdb passed the immunoSEQ multiplex PCR reads through MiXCR, listing each CDR3 protein once. The sample carries about 80,000 distinct CDR3 sequences, around 94% recorded once. Sequences were obtained from CD8+ T cells from PBMCs. All receptors come from a human donor with Susac syndrome.

The J gene is TRBJ2-1, the V gene TRBV12-3 or TRBV12-4, with 12 bases identical to TRBD2. With V trimmed by 10 bases and J by 5 bases, 3 bases remained unmatched. The CDR3 is 13 amino acids. This chain's CDR3 is CATPSGGDNEQFF. The DNA for the CDR3 is TGTGCCACCCCTAGCGGGGGGGACAATGAGCAGTTCTTC.

Only one count was recorded for this clonotype. The chain combines TRBV7-9 with TRBJ1-1, with 7 bases identical to TRBD1. The CDR3 has 13 residues. Germline V gene sequence: CDR1 SEHNR, CDR2 FQNEAQ (reference sequence). Trimming removed 8 bases from V and 11 bases from J; junction bases left unmatched: 14. The CDR3 DNA reads TGTGCCAGCGCTAGTGGGCAGGGGGGGACGGCTTTCTTT. Amino acids: CASASGQGGTAFF.

This chain connects TRBV15 to TRBJ2-7, with 7 bases matching TRBD1. CDR3 size: 15 residues. V lost 1 base, J lost 2 bases, and 5 bases stayed unmatched. Germline-derived CDR1 and CDR2 are LNHNV and YYDKDF (reference sequence). The CDR3, as DNA: TGTGCCACCAGCAGAGGCCAGACAGGGCCCTACGAGCAGTACTTC. Translated, it gives CATSRGQTGPYEQYF. The full variable domain, completed using reference TRBV15 and TRBJ2-7, is DAMVIQNPRYQVTQFGKPVTLSCSQTLNHNVMYWYQQKSSQAPKLLFHYYDKDFNNEADTPDNFQSRRPNTSFCFLDIRSPGLGDTAMYLCATSRGQTGPYEQYFGPGTRLTVT.

The chain carries TRBV3-1 and TRBJ2-6; 7 nucleotides line up with TRBD2. The CDR3 runs 14 residues. V was pared by 9 bases and J by 6 bases, with 8 bases of the junction left unmatched. Germline values: CDR1 LGHDT, CDR2 YNNKEL (reference sequence). CDR3 nucleotide sequence: TGTGCCAGTCGCCTAGGGAGGGAGGCCAACGTCCTGACTTTC. It encodes CASRLGREANVLTF. The full variable domain, completed using reference TRBV3-1 and TRBJ2-6, is DTAVSQTPKYLVTQMGNDKSIKCEQNLGHDTMYWYKQDSKKFLKIMFSYNNKELIINETVPNRFSPKSPDKAHLNLHINSLELGDSAVYFCASRLGREANVLTFGAGSRLTVL.

The gene calls are TRBV7-2 and TRBJ2-1, with 9 bases identical to TRBD2. The junction had 2 bases not matched to a gene; V was cut back by 6 bases and J by 5 bases. Germline CDR1 SGHTA, CDR2 FQGNSA. The CDR3 is 13 amino acids. The CDR3 DNA reads as TGTGCCAGCAGGGCTAGCGGGGACAATGAGCAGTTCTTC. Protein product: CASRASGDNEQFF.

This chain joins TRBV4-3 and TRBJ2-1; 8 bases align to TRBD2. The CDR3 contains 15 residues. Germline V CDR1 and CDR2: LGHNA, YSLEER. With 0 bases clipped from V and 15 bases from J, the junction kept 13 bases outside the gene matches. CDR3 coding DNA: TGCGCCAGCAGCCAAGAGCGAGTAGCGGGGCTGGGATGGTTCTTC. This encodes CASSQERVAGLGWFF.

The V and J genes are TRBV5-4 and TRBJ2-3; 7 bases map to TRBD2. The CDR3 contains 14 residues. Germline values: CDR1 SGHNT, CDR2 YYREEE (reference sequence). Unmatched junction bases numbered 3, after V lost 2 bases and J lost 3 bases. DNA of the CDR3: TGTGCCAGCAGCTTTCTAGCGGCAACAGATACGCAGTATTTT. Translating gives CASSFLAATDTQYF.

On this clonotype itself: The junction does not match germline at one end; this may be a read error. This sequence joins TRBV7-6 and TRBJ2-1; perhaps TRBD1 as D (6 bases). Germline CDR1 SGHVS, CDR2 FNYEAQ. This CDR3 has 16 amino acids. CDR3 sequence: CASSHRMGASYNEQFF. The CDR3 DNA reads TGTGCCAGCAGCCACCGGATGGGGGCCTCCTACAATGAGCAGTTTTTC.

V and J are TRBV12-3 or TRBV12-4 and TRBJ2-1; TRBD2 matches 10 bases. This CDR3 has 15 amino acids. Trimming took 0 bases from V and 11 from J; bases not matched to a gene: 7. The CDR3 coding sequence is TGTGCCAGCAGTTTAGCCCTAGCGGGGGTATTCAAGCAGTTCTTC. Amino acids: CASSLALAGVFKQFF.

The chain uses TRBV4-3 and TRBJ2-5; D not resolved. Trimming took 0 bases from V and 4 from J, leaving 12 bases between them. The CDR3 consists of 15 residues. Per germline, CDR1 LGHNA and CDR2 YSLEER. CDR3 region: CASSQDQEWGETQYF. CDR3 nucleotides: TGCGCCAGCAGCCAAGATCAAGAATGGGGAGAGACCCAGTACTTC.

This clonotype was counted once. This chain connects TRBV20-1 to TRBJ1-1; D remains unclear. The CDR3 covers 14 residues. Trimming removed 8 bases from V and 5 bases from J, with 21 bases in between. Germline CDR1 reads DFQATT; CDR2 reads SNEGSKA (reference sequence). The CDR3 reads CSSLGGVFVTEAFF. The CDR3 DNA is TGCAGTTCCTTGGGCGGGGTTTTTGTAACTGAAGCTTTCTTT.

This chain links TRBV5-1 with TRBJ2-7; D perhaps matches TRBD2 (6 bases). There are 14 residues in the CDR3. V was trimmed by 0 bases and J by 6 bases, leaving 13 bases between them. Per germline, CDR1 SGHRS and CDR2 YFSETQ. CDR3 residues: CASSLAFGSGEQYF. The DNA for the CDR3 is TGCGCCAGCAGCTTGGCCTTCGGGAGTGGCGAGCAGTACTTC.

The chain couples TRBV7-9 to TRBJ2-7; D unclear. CDR1 is SEHNR, CDR2 FQNEAQ, per germline (reference sequence). The CDR3 sequence is 14 residues long. V gave up 4 bases and J gave up 0 bases, with 10 bases separating them. The CDR3 sequence is CASSSPVLSYEQYF. DNA of the CDR3: TGTGCCAGCAGCTCTCCAGTCCTCTCCTACGAGCAGTACTTC.

This chain connects TRBV5-6 to TRBJ2-5; a possible D gene is TRBD1 (5 bases). CDR1 is SGHDT and CDR2 is YYEEEE in the germline V gene. This CDR3 contains 14 residues. V lost 0 bases and J lost 6, with 12 bases in between. The CDR3 DNA is TGTGCCAGCAGCTTGGAAGCAGGGATCCAGACCCAGTACTTC. Translating gives CASSLEAGIQTQYF. Complete variable domain (other parts from reference TRBV5-6 and TRBJ2-5): DAGVTQSPTHLIKTRGQQVTLRCSPKSGHDTVSWYQQALGQGPQFIFQYYEEEERQRGNFPDRFSGHQFPNYSSELNVNALLLGDSALYLCASSLEAGIQTQYFGPGTRLLVL.

This sequence joins TRBV11-2 and TRBJ1-4; 8 bases line up with TRBD1. The CDR3 extends over 15 amino acids. Germline loops: CDR1 SGHAT, CDR2 FQNNGV. With V trimmed by 4 bases and J by 8 bases, 9 bases remained unmatched. CDR3 in DNA: TGTGCCAGCAGCTCTCTGACAGGGGTGGAAGAAAAACTGTTTTTT. As protein: CASSSLTGVEEKLFF.

V gene TRBV10-3 combines with J gene TRBJ2-1; D not resolved. This CDR3 comprises 14 residues. V was trimmed by 4 bases and J by 5 bases, leaving 12 bases between them. Germline V gives CDR1 ENHRY, CDR2 SYGVKD. CDR3 sequence (DNA): TGTGCCATCAGTGCCCCTAATGAGGACAATGAGCAGTTCTTC. Its protein product is CAISAPNEDNEQFF.

This chain uses TRBV30 with TRBJ1-1; tentative D call: TRBD1 (5 bases). The CDR3 totals 14 residues. Germline assignment: CDR1 GTSNPN and CDR2 SVGIG (reference sequence). Trimming stripped 2 bases from V and 3 bases from J, with 13 bases between. The CDR3 spells CAWSIGTGDTEAFF. DNA for the CDR3: TGTGCCTGGAGTATAGGGACGGGGGACACTGAAGCTTTCTTT.

This CDR3 is CATSDSLDRGLGNEQFF. CDR3 sequence (DNA): TGTGCCACCAGTGATTCCTTGGACAGGGGGCTTGGGAATGAGCAGTTCTTC. V is TRBV24-1 and J is TRBJ2-1, with 11 bases aligning to TRBD1. The CDR3 contains 17 residues. Germline-derived CDR1 and CDR2 are KGHDR and SFDVKD. With 2 bases clipped from V and 7 bases from J, the junction kept 9 bases outside the gene matches.

The chain has TRBV4-3 and TRBJ2-1; 11 positions match TRBD2. Germline CDR1 reads LGHNA; CDR2 reads YSLEER. This CDR3 comprises 18 residues. V trimming: 4 bases; J trimming: 5 bases; junction bases outside the gene matches: 13. The CDR3 DNA reads as TGCGCCAGCAGCCCAACCGATCTTAGCGGGAGGGCCAACAATGAGCAGTTCTTC. Encoded protein: CASSPTDLSGRANNEQFF.

J is TRBJ1-1 and V is TRBV28; maybe TRBD1 (5 bases). V lost 6 bases to trimming and J lost 4 bases, with 12 bases between them. The CDR3 sequence is 13 residues long. The germline gives CDR1 MDHEN, CDR2 SYDVKM. The CDR3 bases are TGTGCCAGCAGGGCAGGGTTTGGCACTGAAGCTTTCTTT. Amino acid sequence: CASRAGFGTEAFF.

The chain joins TRBV6-2 or TRBV6-3 to TRBJ2-7; the D call may be TRBD1 or TRBD2 (5 bases each). The V and J ends lost 5 bases and 2 bases respectively, with 10 bases between them. CDR3 size: 13 residues. CDR1 MNHEY and CDR2 SVGEGT come from the germline V gene. CDR3 region: CASSLRDPYEQYF. In nucleotides, the CDR3 is TGTGCCAGCAGTCTCAGGGACCCCTACGAGCAGTACTTC.

J is TRBJ1-4 and V is TRBV6-6, with 7 bases matching TRBD1. The CDR3 is 16 amino acids. The V and J ends lost 2 bases and 1 base, in that order; junction bases with no gene match: 4. The germline V gene has CDR1 MNHNY and CDR2 SVGAGI (reference sequence). The chain's CDR3 is CASSYPNRGTNEKLFF. CDR3 in DNA: TGTGCCAGCAGTTACCCGAACAGGGGAACTAATGAAAAACTGTTTTTT.

This clonotype was detected only a few times. The chain recombines TRBV11-2 with TRBJ2-3; no reliable D call. V shed 1 base and J shed 2 bases, with 4 bases lying between them. Germline V gene sequence: CDR1 SGHAT, CDR2 FQNNGV. This CDR3 comprises 13 residues. The CDR3 DNA reads TGTGCCAGCAGCTTAGGTCCCACAGATACGCAGTATTTT. Amino acids: CASSLGPTDTQYF.